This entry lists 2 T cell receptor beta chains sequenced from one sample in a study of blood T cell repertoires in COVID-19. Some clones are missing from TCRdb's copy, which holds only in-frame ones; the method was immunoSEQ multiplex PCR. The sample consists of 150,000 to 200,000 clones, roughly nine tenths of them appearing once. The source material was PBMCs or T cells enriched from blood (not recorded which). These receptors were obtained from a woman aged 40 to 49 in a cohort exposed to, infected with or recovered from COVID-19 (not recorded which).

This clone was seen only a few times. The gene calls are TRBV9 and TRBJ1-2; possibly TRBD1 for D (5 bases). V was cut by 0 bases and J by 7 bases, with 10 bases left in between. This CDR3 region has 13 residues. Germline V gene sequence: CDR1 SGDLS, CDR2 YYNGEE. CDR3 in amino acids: CASSVEGIPGYTF. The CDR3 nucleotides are TGTGCCAGCAGCGTAGAGGGGATCCCTGGCTACACCTTC.

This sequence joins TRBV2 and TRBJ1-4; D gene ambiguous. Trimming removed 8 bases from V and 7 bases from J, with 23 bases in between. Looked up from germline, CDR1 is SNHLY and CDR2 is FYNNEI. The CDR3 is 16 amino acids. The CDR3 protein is CASAAVGVGVGEKLFF. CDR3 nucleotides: TGTGCCAGCGCGGCTGTCGGGGTCGGTGTAGGTGAAAAACTGTTTTTT.